This T cell receptor (beta chain) was documented in a study of cytomegalovirus exposure and HLA in healthy donors (dated by TCRdb to the late 2010s). The study in broad terms: An earlier analysis of several hundred of the donors reported approximately 300 Gb of sequence data and more than 90 million unique TCR beta sequences from about 180 million T cells. A later analysis re-examined previously published TCR beta repertoires from more than 650 donors and added high-resolution HLA genotyping to investigate patterns of TCR occurrence. Typing coverage differed by locus: A, B, C, DRB1 and DQB1 were typed in roughly 629-640 donors, DQA1 in about 550, DPA1 in 600 to 610, and DPB1 in just under 490. The T cell repertoires of 666 subjects were profiled by immunosequencing and related to cytomegalovirus serostatus. In a later genetic analysis, genome-wide SNP genotypes for about 55% of the roughly 700 donors were used, and that subset was treated as a discovery cohort. Four to six DR-DQ haplotypes were handled as single units for association and clustering, since linkage in the cohort was strong. Rather than drawing on any new phenotypic data, the later analysis identified candidate immune exposures from TCR beta sequences and the way those sequences occurred across donors. In addition to the first cohort of 666 subjects, a separate validation cohort of approximately 110 different subjects was used. The study aimed to test whether cataloging public T cell receptors could reveal signatures of past pathogen exposure. An early release covering approximately 600 HLA-typed donors comprised around 300 gigabases of sequencing data and 85 million to 100 million unique TCR sequences. Among under 450 genotyped donors of the cohort, an average of roughly 240,000 unique TCR beta nucleotide sequences were sequenced per donor, roughly 18% of them non-productive. All discovery cohort repertoires had been generated on a single sequencing platform. To predict cytomegalovirus infection status, the study combined high-throughput TCR immunosequencing, statistical association of individual TCRs with disease status, and machine learning. Donor age, sex, ethnicity and CMV serostatus were collected together with the repertoire data. An earlier analysis of roughly 600 of the donors used high-throughput TCR beta sequencing to judge whether each TCR beta V gene segment behaved as functional or pseudogenic. The genetic ancestry cluster associated with self-reported Caucasian donors included 81% of the approximately 410 genotyped donors. Class I and class II HLA loci were covered by the typing at four-digit resolution.

In regard to this clone: What antigen it recognizes has not been identified. Within one base of it there is no much larger clone, and no base qualities were kept.

The cohort was made up of several hundred healthy bone marrow donors. All cohort members were sampled while nominally healthy, although unrecorded immune exposures were likely present. The donor was CMV seropositive and belonged to the group of a few hundred seropositive cohort members. Every donor gave a peripheral blood sample, and the peripheral blood mononuclear cells from that sample were used for TCR beta sequencing. The Qiagen DNeasy Blood Extraction Kit was used to extract genomic DNA from the blood cell samples. Germline trimming: 4 bases from V, 2 bases from J; junction bases outside gene matches: 5. CDR1 and CDR2, looked up from the germline V gene (reference sequence), are SEHNR and FQNEAQ. CDR3 length: 16 amino acids, cysteine to phenylalanine. Only the CDR3 DNA is retained, 48 bases long and in frame from the first base. Library preparation used the immunoSEQ multiplex PCR assay. A mixture of 60 forward primers for TCR Vbeta segments and 13 reverse primers for TCR Jbeta segments was used in the multiplex PCR. The CDR3 region of rearranged TCR beta genes was amplified from genomic DNA with a multiplex PCR assay. The amplified TCR beta libraries were sequenced on the Illumina HiSeq System as 87-base-pair reads. In the source study's methods: In a later analysis, roughly 80 million unique TCR beta chains were counted across the 666 repertoires, and roughly 11 million of these chains were shared by at least two donors. To remove PCR and sequencing errors, raw reads were error-corrected and collapsed into unique sequences using a nearest-neighbor algorithm that merged closely related sequences. To assign V, D and J gene segments, CDR3 sequences were aligned to IMGT reference sequences. For a sequence to be retained, a match of at least six nucleotides to both a V gene segment and a J gene segment was required. A rearrangement was called productive if the CDR3 had no stop codons and remained in frame with V and J, and every other rearrangement was called non-productive. Following IMGT convention, CDR3 was defined as the stretch from the second conserved V-encoded cysteine to the conserved J-encoded phenylalanine. Sequences without an unambiguous match to a single V gene segment were excluded from the earlier analysis of over 500 of the donors. In an earlier analysis of a few hundred of the donors, a V segment was called functional when productive rearrangements were above 56.7%, and segregating when the standard deviation between donors exceeded 5%. A statistical classification framework was developed to diagnose cytomegalovirus status using the catalog of TCR beta chain sequences. In a later analysis, TCR nucleotide sequences were compared against IMGT/GENE-DB human TR gene sequences so that V and J genes could be assigned. The TCRdist pipeline was used in a later analysis to assign CDR3 sequences and most-parsimonious VDJ recombination scenarios. In a later analysis, each TCR beta chain was defined by its CDR3 amino acid sequence together with its V-gene family, and reads without a unique V-gene family were excluded. In a later analysis, 450 to 600 highly shared, low-generation-probability nucleotide sequences were removed to address suspected cross-contamination and a sequencing artifact. In a later analysis, a clonal expansion index was calculated for each public chain from normalized within-repertoire ranks of inferred template counts. In a later analysis, generation probabilities were computed using a VDJ recombination model fitted to out-of-frame rearrangements, and the results were checked against IGoR. A later analysis scored TCR-TCR, TCR-HLA and TCR-CMV co-occurrence with hypergeometric tests, applying a repertoire-size bias correction to TCR pairs. In a later analysis, false discovery rates were estimated by permuting HLA or CMV assignments 20 times. A later analysis grouped co-occurring TCRs with DBSCAN, adding TCRdist sequence similarity when clustering within HLA-allele-positive subsets. Repertoires with fewer than 30,000 or more than 120,000 public chains were left out of co-occurrence clustering, as were four to six repertoires with anomalous nucleotide sharing. TCRdb took over this immuneACCESS table, retaining in-frame rearrangements with V and J assigned. Such tables are incomplete; in checked studies, under half of the missing clones stem from an unresolved V gene, and the remainder is unexplained. V, J and clone size derive from that table, while D and trimming were established from the DNA sequence. The sample records about 87,000 clones, under 80% of which are singletons. Around 20% of the sample rests with the top ten.

General findings and caveats noted by the study authors: Some IMGT-functional V segments, including TRBV6-2 and TRBV6-3, could not be told apart with the 87-base-pair reads, so those segments were excluded. In vitro tests confirmed that a few of the cytomegalovirus-associated TCR beta chains recognize cytomegalovirus antigens. For the cohort, immune exposure information was limited to CMV serostatus. In a later analysis, HLA-associated TCR beta chains showed more clonal expansion and lower generation probabilities than non-associated chains that were equally common. When HLA alleles, especially DR and DQ, strongly co-occurred, TCR associations were difficult to assign to individual alleles. Most CMV-associated TCR beta chains appeared to be HLA-restricted in a later analysis, and the HLA associations seemed to be driven largely by CMV exposure. An earlier analysis of several hundred of the donors showed that most TCR beta V segments appeared in productive rearrangements either about 90% or about 30% of the time, which broadly matched IMGT annotations. Because counts were too low, 15 to 20 rarely observed V segments, including chromosome 9 orphons, were left out of the earlier analysis of 500 to 750 of the donors. According to a later analysis, parvovirus B19, influenza, CMV and Epstein-Barr virus appeared linked to several top co-occurrence clusters. Because HLA typing was missing for some donors at each locus, association tests included only the typed subset. Most TCR sequences were observed very rarely across donors, whereas some public TCRs were present in many individuals. Correlated functional status among segregating V segments might reflect linkage disequilibrium, but an unknown experimental factor could not be ruled out. An association between a missense DCLRE1C variant and V-gene and J-gene trimming of TCR beta chains was found in a later genetic analysis and replicated in an independent cohort. According to a later genetic analysis, donors in an Asian-associated ancestry cluster had fewer N-insertions in productive TCRs than the approximately 650-donor mean. Presence/absence analyses assumed roughly uniform sequencing depth across donors, an assumption that may not hold. The cohort was sequenced for TCR beta chains only, and without alpha or paired-chain data the features that could be detected were limited. A further reported finding was that TCR beta sequences accurately predicted the HLA-A and HLA-B alleles for most subjects in the first cohort. Cytomegalovirus status was reported to be diagnosed by the classifier with high specificity and sensitivity in both the original and validation cohorts. The sequencing pipeline was judged likely to have produced a cluster of highly shared sequence variants as a technical artifact. In a later analysis, around 17,000 TCR beta sequences were associated with specific HLA alleles at a false discovery rate of 0.05. In a later analysis, TCR association rates were found to vary across HLA loci, with the most associated TCRs seen for DRB1 alleles and the fewest for HLA-C alleles. The authors suggested that the approach could potentially be generalized to other disease states and immunological phenotypes. A total of 164 TCR beta chains were listed by the study as associated with cytomegalovirus.

The clonotype was recovered from a man in his thirties or forties in good health and CMV-seropositive. This sequence uses TRBV7-9 and TRBJ2-3; 11 junctional bases match TRBD2. The sample taken for sequencing was PBMCs. The CDR3: CASSSRLAGLTDTQYF. The bases are TGTGCCAGCAGCTCCAGACTAGCGGGGCTCACAGATACGCAGTATTTT.